The 12 T cell receptor beta chains reported below all come from one sample, sequenced in a study of blood T cell repertoires in COVID-19. TCRdb's table, derived via immunoSEQ multiplex PCR, lists solely in-frame clones and lacks some. This table holds about 240,000 clones, approximately 83% found once. Input material: PBMCs or T cells enriched from blood (not recorded which). The receptors here all came from a woman aged 40 to 50 with acute COVID-19.

The chain couples TRBV30 to TRBJ2-1, with 9 bases fitting TRBD2. V dropped 2 bases and J dropped 5; count of bases not matched to a gene: 4. Germline lookup yields CDR1 GTSNPN and CDR2 SVGIG (reference sequence). The CDR3 sequence is 14 residues long. The chain's CDR3 is CAWSTIAGDNEQFF. The CDR3 coding sequence is TGTGCCTGGAGTACTATAGCGGGGGACAATGAGCAGTTCTTC.

V and J are TRBV19 and TRBJ1-1, with TRBD1 matching over 9 bases. CDR1 and CDR2 from the germline V gene are LNHDA and SQIVND (reference sequence). Trimming removed 3 bases from V and 3 bases from J; junction bases left unmatched: 14. The CDR3 spans 18 residues. This CDR3 reads CASSIRRGTGYGDTEAFF. CDR3 DNA: TGTGCCAGTAGTATTCGCCGTGGGACAGGGTACGGGGACACTGAAGCTTTCTTT.

The rearrangement links TRBV6-5 to TRBJ2-1, with 14 bases identical to TRBD2. The V gene's germline CDR1 is MNHEY and CDR2 SVGAGI. Trimming took 6 bases from V and 15 from J; bases not matched to a gene: 10. This CDR3 spans 14 amino acids. The CDR3 sequence is CASSTGTSGSAGFF. CDR3 DNA: TGTGCCAGCAGCACCGGGACTAGCGGGAGTGCCGGGTTCTTC.

The CDR3 sequence is CASSDFGVSHTGKNIQYF. The DNA for the CDR3 is TGTGCCAGTAGTGACTTCGGTGTTTCACACACAGGGAAAAACATTCAGTACTTC. V and J are TRBV19 and TRBJ2-4; maybe TRBD1 (6 bases). Germline V gives CDR1 LNHDA, CDR2 SQIVND (reference sequence). This CDR3 region has 18 residues. The germline V and J ends were trimmed by 5 bases and 4 bases, with 24 bases remaining between them.

The rearrangement uses TRBV11-3 and TRBJ2-1; 7 nucleotides align to TRBD1. This CDR3 is 15 amino acids long. Germline trimming cut 2 bases from V and 3 bases from J; bases unmatched to any gene: 4. CDR1 SGHNT and CDR2 YENEEA come from the germline V gene. CDR3: CASSLTQGFYNEQFF. CDR3 coding DNA: TGTGCCAGCAGCTTAACACAGGGGTTCTACAATGAGCAGTTCTTC. The whole variable domain, filled in from reference TRBV11-3 and TRBJ2-1, reads EAGVVQSPRYKIIEKKQPVAFWCNPISGHNTLYWYLQNLGQGPELLIRYENEEAVDDSQLPKDRFSAERLKGVDSTLKIQPAELGDSAVYLCASSLTQGFYNEQFFGPGTRLTVL.

The chain has TRBV7-2 and TRBJ2-7; D ambiguous. The CDR3 consists of 16 residues. Trimming removed 1 base from V and 0 bases from J, with 13 bases in between. The germline CDR1 and CDR2 sequences are SGHTA and FQGNSA. The DNA for the CDR3 is TGTGCCAGCAGCTTAGGCCGGAGATTAGTCTCCTACGAGCAGTACTTC. Amino acid sequence: CASSLGRRLVSYEQYF.

J is TRBJ1-2 and V is TRBV2; 8 nucleotides line up with TRBD1. Germline assignment: CDR1 SNHLY and CDR2 FYNNEI. The ends lost 7 bases at V and 4 bases at J; junction bases unmatched: 5. This CDR3 comprises 13 residues. CDR3 bases: TGTGCCAGCACCATGACAGGGGTCTATGGCTACACCTTC. As protein: CASTMTGVYGYTF.

The rearrangement links TRBV27 to TRBJ1-5; unclear D gene. The germline V gene encodes CDR1 MNHEY and CDR2 SMNVEV (reference sequence). V gave up 4 bases and J gave up 0 bases, with 4 bases separating them. The CDR3 has 13 amino acids. DNA for the CDR3: TGTGCCAGCAGTTATTATAGCAATCAGCCCCAGCATTTT. Protein product: CASSYYSNQPQHF.

This clone was recorded once. The chain combines TRBV6-1 with TRBJ2-4, with 10 bases that match TRBD2. The ends lost 2 bases at V and 15 bases at J; junction bases unmatched: 10. The CDR3 extends over 14 amino acids. In germline, CDR1 is MNHNS, CDR2 SASEGT. The CDR3 is CASSEIASGRIVYF. The CDR3 nucleotides are TGTGCCAGCAGTGAAATCGCTAGCGGGAGAATAGTGTACTTC.

The chain links TRBV7-2 to TRBJ2-7; TRBD2 agrees at 7 bases. Germline CDR1 SGHTA, CDR2 FQGNSA. This CDR3 comprises 16 residues. With 5 bases clipped from V and 2 bases from J, the junction kept 12 bases outside the gene matches. The CDR3 protein is CASSASLAYITYEQYF. CDR3 DNA: TGTGCCAGCAGCGCCTCACTAGCGTATATCACCTACGAGCAGTACTTC.

The chain has TRBV5-8 and TRBJ1-5; 9 bases map to TRBD1. This CDR3 comprises 16 residues. Germline loops: CDR1 SGHTS, CDR2 YDEGEE. Trimming took 1 base from V and 4 from J; bases not matched to a gene: 6. CDR3: CASSLTGTGKNQPQHF. The CDR3 nucleotides are TGTGCCAGCAGCTTGACCGGGACAGGGAAGAATCAGCCCCAGCATTTT.

This chain uses TRBV12-5 with TRBJ1-1; D is undetermined. CDR3 size: 14 residues. Trimming left V 1 base short and J 1 base short, with 7 bases between. CDR1 and CDR2 (germline): LGHNT, FRNRAP. The CDR3 sequence: CASGLAGGNTEAFF. The CDR3 DNA follows: TGTGCTAGTGGTTTGGCGGGTGGGAACACTGAAGCTTTCTTT.